The 20 T cell receptor beta chains in this list originate from one sample, sequenced in a study of blood T cell repertoires in COVID-19. The assay was immunoSEQ multiplex PCR, and TCRdb's table has in-frame clones only and misses some. The data hold roughly 100,000 clones, with roughly 80% observed a single time. Sequencing was carried out using peripheral blood. These receptors came from a woman over 75 with acute or convalescent COVID-19.

This sequence joins TRBV28 and TRBJ1-5; D is undetermined. V was pared by 3 bases and J by 1 base, with 7 bases between. The germline CDR1 and CDR2 sequences are MDHEN and SYDVKM. This CDR3 is built from 14 residues. Here the CDR3 DNA reads TGTGCCAGCAGTTTCCCCCCAAGCAATCAGCCCCAGCATTTT. This codes for CASSFPPSNQPQHF.

The V and J genes are TRBV19 and TRBJ2-7; 8 bases map to TRBD1. The ends lost 4 bases at V and 7 bases at J; junction bases unmatched: 6. The CDR3 consists of 13 residues. CDR1 is LNHDA, CDR2 SQIVND, per germline (reference sequence). CDR3 in amino acids: CASSRDRFGEQYF. The CDR3 DNA follows: TGTGCCAGTAGTAGGGACAGGTTTGGGGAGCAGTACTTC.

The V gene is TRBV11-2, the J gene TRBJ1-1, with 7 bases identical to TRBD1. V was pared by 5 bases and J by 5 bases, with 11 bases of the junction left unmatched. Germline CDR1 reads SGHAT; CDR2 reads FQNNGV. The CDR3 is made up of 15 amino acids. The CDR3 is CASSDSRQGRTEAFF. CDR3 sequence (DNA): TGTGCCAGCAGCGATAGTAGACAGGGTCGGACTGAAGCTTTCTTT.

The chain is built from TRBV9 and TRBJ2-3; perhaps TRBD2 as D (6 bases). The germline V gene has CDR1 SGDLS and CDR2 YYNGEE. V was shortened by 3 bases and J by 0 bases, with 11 bases between the two germline ends. The CDR3 has 15 residues. CDR3 protein: CASSEAGTSTDTQYF. CDR3 nucleotide sequence: TGTGCCAGCAGCGAAGCCGGGACTAGCACAGATACGCAGTATTTT.

The genes are TRBV5-4 and TRBJ2-5, with D perhaps matching TRBD2 (7 bases). Germline V gene lookup returns CDR1 SGHNT and CDR2 YYREEE (reference sequence). The CDR3 spans 15 residues. V lost 2 bases to trimming and J lost 1 base, with 12 bases between them. In nucleotides, the CDR3 is TGTGCCAGCAGCTTAGGGGGGAGGGCCCAAGAGACCCAGTACTTC. This gives the protein CASSLGGRAQETQYF.

The V gene is TRBV4-1, the J gene TRBJ1-1; weak D call: TRBD1 (5 bases). Between the trimmed V and J ends, which lost 2 bases and 2 bases, there was a span of 12 bases. From germline, CDR1 is MGHRA and CDR2 YSYEKL. This CDR3 is built from 15 residues. Written as DNA, the CDR3 is TGCGCCAGCAGCCAACACGGGGGGATAAACACTGAAGCTTTCTTT. It codes for CASSQHGGINTEAFF.

The V call is TRBV29-1, the J call TRBJ2-3; 7 positions agree with TRBD1. This CDR3 is built from 14 residues. The V and J ends lost 3 bases and 4 bases, in that order; junction bases with no gene match: 7. CDR1 is SQVTM and CDR2 is ANQGSEA in the germline V gene. CDR3: CSVDFGQGADTQYF. The CDR3 region has the DNA TGCAGCGTTGATTTTGGGCAGGGGGCAGATACGCAGTATTTT.

This clone has just one count. The chain employs TRBV12-3 or TRBV12-4 and TRBJ2-7; tentatively, D is TRBD2 (6 bases). The CDR3 loop spans 12 amino acids. V was pared by 3 bases and J by 3 bases, with 6 bases between. The CDR3 is CASSFGGYEQYV. The DNA of the CDR3 is TGTGCCAGCAGTTTCGGGGGCTACGAGCAGTACGTC.

The gene calls are TRBV19 and TRBJ2-3; 7 bases are a match to TRBD2. With V trimmed by 5 bases and J by 8 bases, 10 bases remained unmatched. CDR3 length: 14 residues. Germline V gene sequence: CDR1 LNHDA, CDR2 SQIVND (reference sequence). CDR3 DNA sequence: TGTGCCAGTAGTGTAGGGACTACCCAGAGTACGCAGTATTTT. Translated: CASSVGTTQSTQYF.

This clone was observed a few times. This sequence joins TRBV14 and TRBJ1-6; 9 positions agree with TRBD1. The CDR3 is made up of 16 amino acids. Germline trimming cut 4 bases from V and 5 bases from J; bases unmatched to any gene: 6. CDR1 is SGHDN, CDR2 FVKESK, per germline. Here the CDR3 DNA reads TGTGCCAGCAGCCTACCCGGGACAGGGAATAATTCACCCCTCCACTTT. Residues: CASSLPGTGNNSPLHF.

V usage is TRBV4-1 and J usage is TRBJ2-7; 7 bases are shared with TRBD1. This CDR3 is built from 15 residues. J lost 2 bases, V lost 1 base, and 5 bases had no gene match. Germline-derived CDR1 and CDR2 are MGHRA and YSYEKL. The CDR3 is CASSQGGGVAYEQYF. In DNA form, the CDR3 reads TGCGCCAGCAGCCAAGGAGGGGGCGTAGCCTACGAGCAGTACTTC.

The chain is built from TRBV5-4 and TRBJ1-3; TRBD1 matches at 7 bases. V trimming: 0 bases; J trimming: 0 bases; junction bases outside the gene matches: 3. The CDR3 extends over 16 amino acids. The germline gives CDR1 SGHNT, CDR2 YYREEE (reference sequence). This CDR3 reads CASSLDWDSSGNTIYF. CDR3 coding DNA: TGTGCCAGCAGCTTGGATTGGGACAGCTCTGGAAACACCATATATTTT.

J is TRBJ1-2 and V is TRBV6-5; the match to TRBD1 covers 8 bases. The J segment lost 8 bases and the V segment lost 4 bases, leaving 12 bases of the junction unmatched. The CDR3 covers 15 residues. CDR1 and CDR2 from the germline V gene are MNHEY and SVGAGI. DNA for the CDR3: TGTGCCAGCAGTTGGACAGGGCCCACCCGGGACGGCTACACCTTC. It specifies CASSWTGPTRDGYTF.

To note about this clone: One junction end does not reproduce the germline sequence, and a read error may be involved. The chain couples TRBV7-9 to TRBJ1-4; D gene unclear. The V gene's germline CDR1 is SEHNR and CDR2 FQNEAQ (reference sequence). The CDR3 spans 18 residues. The CDR3 loop is CASSRRPGSMRGNEELFF. The CDR3 DNA reads TGTGCCAGCAGCCGTCGCCCGGGGTCCATGCGGGGTAATGAAGAACTGTTTTTT. Drawing the rest from reference TRBV7-9 and TRBJ1-4, the complete variable domain is DTGVSQNPRHKITKRGQNVTFRCDPISEHNRLYWYRQTLGQGPEFLTYFQNEAQLEKSRLLSDRFSAERPKGSFSTLEIQRTEQGDSAMYLCASSRRPGSMRGNEELFFGSGTQLSVL.

The chain combines TRBV24-1 with TRBJ2-1, with 10 nucleotides matching TRBD2. The CDR3 has 15 residues. The germline CDR1 and CDR2 sequences are KGHDR and SFDVKD. Trimming cost V 4 bases and J 6 bases; bases outside gene matches: 5. The CDR3 DNA sequence: TGTGCCACCAGTGACCCTAGCGGGAGTGGCAATGAGCAGTTCTTC. Its translation is CATSDPSGSGNEQFF.

The chain carries TRBV7-2 and TRBJ2-3; TRBD2 matches 10 bases. CDR3 length: 15 residues. V gave up 6 bases and J gave up 1 base; unmatched junction bases: 4. Germline V gene data show CDR1 as SGHTA and CDR2 as FQGNSA. The CDR3 sequence is CASRPGLAGTDTQYF. In DNA, the CDR3 is TGTGCCAGCAGACCCGGACTAGCGGGCACAGATACGCAGTATTTT.

Here the CDR3 DNA reads TGTGCCAGCAGTCCAAGGACAGGGAGAAATTCACCCCTCCACTTT. It specifies CASSPRTGRNSPLHF. V usage is TRBV2 and J usage is TRBJ1-6, with TRBD1 identical over 8 bases. The CDR3 spans 15 residues. From germline, CDR1 is SNHLY and CDR2 FYNNEI. V shed 5 bases, J shed 7 bases, and the junction held 7 bases outside the gene matches.

V usage is TRBV10-3 and J usage is TRBJ2-2; D perhaps matches TRBD2 (5 bases). Deletions cut 7 bases from V and 6 bases from J, with 12 bases between. From germline, CDR1 is ENHRY and CDR2 SYGVKD. This CDR3 is built from 13 residues. CDR3 DNA: TGTGCCATCACTCAACTAGTACCCGGGGAGCTGTTTTTT. It translates to CAITQLVPGELFF.

The genes are TRBV5-1 and TRBJ2-2, with D unclear. CDR1 is SGHRS and CDR2 is YFSETQ in the germline V gene. The CDR3 runs to 13 residues. V was cut by 1 base and J by 4 bases, with 5 bases left in between. CDR3 residues: CASSLSGTGELFF. The DNA for the CDR3 is TGCGCCAGCAGCTTGTCCGGCACCGGGGAGCTGTTTTTT.

The chain is built from TRBV19 and TRBJ1-5; TRBD1 is a possible D gene (5 bases). Trimming pared 4 bases from V and 3 bases from J, leaving 10 bases between. The germline CDR1 and CDR2 sequences are LNHDA and SQIVND (reference sequence). The CDR3 is 14 amino acids. The CDR3 sequence is CASSTWTTNQPQHF. The CDR3 DNA is TGTGCCAGTAGTACCTGGACAACCAATCAGCCCCAGCATTTT.